The source of this T cell receptor (beta chain) is a study of T cell responses to AZD1222 COVID-19 vaccine. Findings and caveats of the study: In a largely white British group with more females than males, clonal diversity was possibly underestimated. Dominant at 160-218 and 743-854, vaccine-associated CD4 TCRs also spanned spike. At baseline, just six AZD1222 recipients tested seropositive. As reported, nearly half of all spike-specific TCRs target variant regions that are unmutated.

With respect to this clone: What it binds is not known.

The assay was immunoSEQ multiplex PCR, and TCRdb's table has in-frame clones only and misses some. In the table there are around 130,000 clones, approximately 86% of which are singletons. The CDR3 is made up of 11 amino acids. Germline CDR1 is MDHEN and CDR2 is SYDVKM. With 4 bases removed from V and 10 bases from J, the gap between germline ends came to 10 bases. The chain has TRBV28 and TRBJ1-1, with a possible D match to TRBD1 (6 bases). The sequence came from an adult who received the AZD1222 COVID-19 vaccine. The material was peripheral blood, obtained 28 days after the second AZD1222 dose. The chain's CDR3 is CASSSTGLAFF. Written as DNA, the CDR3 is TGTGCCAGCAGTTCCACAGGGTTAGCTTTCTTT.